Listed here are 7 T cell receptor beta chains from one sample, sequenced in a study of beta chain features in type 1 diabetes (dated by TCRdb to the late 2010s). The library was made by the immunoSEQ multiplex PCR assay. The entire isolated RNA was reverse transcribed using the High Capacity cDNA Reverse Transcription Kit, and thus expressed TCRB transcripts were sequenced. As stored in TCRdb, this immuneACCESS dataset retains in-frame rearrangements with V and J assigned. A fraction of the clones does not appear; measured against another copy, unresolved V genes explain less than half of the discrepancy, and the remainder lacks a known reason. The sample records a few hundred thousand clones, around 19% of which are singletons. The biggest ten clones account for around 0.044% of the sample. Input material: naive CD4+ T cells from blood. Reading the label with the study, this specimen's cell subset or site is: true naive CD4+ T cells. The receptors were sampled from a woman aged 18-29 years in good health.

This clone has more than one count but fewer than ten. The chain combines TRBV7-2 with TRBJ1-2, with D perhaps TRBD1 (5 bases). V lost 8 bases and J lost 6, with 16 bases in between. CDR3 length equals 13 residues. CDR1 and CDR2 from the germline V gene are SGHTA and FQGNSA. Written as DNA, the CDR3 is TGTGCCAGCGCCCGCAGGGAACTCGATGGCTACACCTTC. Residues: CASARRELDGYTF. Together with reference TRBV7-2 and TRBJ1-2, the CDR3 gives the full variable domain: GAGVSQSPSNKVTEKGKDVELRCDPISGHTALYWYRQSLGQGLEFLIYFQGNSAPDKSGLPSDRFSAERTGGSVSTLTIQRTQQEDSAVYLCASARRELDGYTFGSGTRLTVV.

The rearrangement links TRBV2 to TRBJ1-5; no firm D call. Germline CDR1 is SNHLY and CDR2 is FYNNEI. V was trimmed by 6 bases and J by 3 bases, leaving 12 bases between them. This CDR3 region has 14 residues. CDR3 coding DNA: TGTGCCAGCAGCGCCCCGACTACCAATCAGCCCCAGCATTTT. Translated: CASSAPTTNQPQHF. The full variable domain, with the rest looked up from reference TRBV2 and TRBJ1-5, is EPEVTQTPSHQVTQMGQEVILRCVPISNHLYFYWYRQILGQKVEFLVSFYNNEISEKSEIFDDQFSVERPDGSNFTLKIRSTKLEDSAMYFCASSAPTTNQPQHFGDGTRLSIL.

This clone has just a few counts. The CDR3 bases are TGTGCCAGTTTCTCCCGTGGAAGCGGGAGGGCCCAAGAGACCCAGTACTTC. Translated, it gives CASFSRGSGRAQETQYF. This rearrangement joins TRBV7-8 to TRBJ2-5; TRBD2 aligns across 10 bases. CDR1 is SGHVS, CDR2 FQNEAQ, per germline. This CDR3 region has 17 residues. Unmatched junction bases numbered 14, after V lost 9 bases and J lost 1 base.

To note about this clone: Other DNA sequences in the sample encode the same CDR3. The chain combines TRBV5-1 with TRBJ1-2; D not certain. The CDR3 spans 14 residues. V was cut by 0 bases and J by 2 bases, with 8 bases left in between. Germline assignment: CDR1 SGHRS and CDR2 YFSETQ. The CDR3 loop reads CASSLGAGNYGYTF. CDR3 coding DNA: TGCGCCAGCAGCTTGGGGGCAGGAAACTATGGCTACACCTTC.

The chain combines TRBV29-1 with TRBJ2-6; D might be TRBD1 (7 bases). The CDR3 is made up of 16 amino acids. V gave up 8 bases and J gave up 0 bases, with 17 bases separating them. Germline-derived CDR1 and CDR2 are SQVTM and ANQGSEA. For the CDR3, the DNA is TGCAGCTGGAGGGACAGAGCTATCTCTGGGGCCAACGTCCTGACTTTC. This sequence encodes CSWRDRAISGANVLTF.

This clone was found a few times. The CDR3 loop reads CAWSGGGNSYEQYF. The CDR3 nucleotides read TGTGCCTGGAGTGGGGGCGGGAACTCCTACGAGCAGTACTTC. The chain links TRBV30 to TRBJ2-7, with a weak D call TRBD2 (6 bases). CDR3 length: 14 amino acids. Germline lookup yields CDR1 GTSNPN and CDR2 SVGIG (reference sequence). Trimming cost V 1 base and J 0 bases, with 10 bases left between them.

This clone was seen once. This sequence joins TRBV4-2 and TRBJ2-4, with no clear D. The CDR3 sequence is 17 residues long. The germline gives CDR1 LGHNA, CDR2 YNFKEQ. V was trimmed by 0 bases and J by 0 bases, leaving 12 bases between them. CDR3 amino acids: CASSQDPVGLAKNIQYF. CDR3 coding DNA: TGTGCCAGCAGCCAAGACCCAGTTGGGCTAGCCAAAAACATTCAGTACTTC.